The 31 T cell receptor beta chains in this list originate from one sample, sequenced in a study of technical replicates of blood from several donors. Clones were read by immunoSEQ multiplex PCR, and TCRdb kept only the in-frame ones, dropping some. In the table there are 74,000 or so clones, about 90% of which are singletons. Sequencing was performed on T cells isolated from PBMCs. The receptors were gathered from a human donor in good health.

The genes are TRBV4-2 and TRBJ2-5; 8 bases are shared with TRBD1. V dropped 1 base and J dropped 5; count of bases not matched to a gene: 6. Germline values: CDR1 LGHNA, CDR2 YNFKEQ. This CDR3 region has 15 residues. The CDR3 spells CASSQVRGPKETQYF. CDR3 sequence (DNA): TGTGCCAGCAGCCAAGTCAGGGGGCCCAAGGAGACCCAGTACTTC.

To note about this clone: One end of the junction varies from germline; a read error may be responsible. The V call is TRBV7-7, the J call TRBJ1-2; D is undetermined. The CDR3 spans 15 residues. Germline V gives CDR1 SSHAT, CDR2 FNYEAQ (reference sequence). CDR3 sequence reads: CASSPFIGAYYGYTF. The CDR3 DNA is TGTGCTAGCAGCCCTTTTATTGGAGCATACTATGGCTACACCTTC.

The CDR3, as DNA: TGTGCCAGCAGCAGGGGAAATCAGCCCCAGCATTTT. Encoded protein: CASSRGNQPQHF. The chain has TRBV6-6 and TRBJ1-5; tentative D call: TRBD1 (6 bases). The V end was cut by 6 bases, the J end by 4 bases, with 7 bases between. The germline gives CDR1 MNHNY, CDR2 SVGAGI (reference sequence). The CDR3 spans 12 residues.

The J gene is TRBJ1-3, the V gene TRBV28; D is unclear. In germline, CDR1 is MDHEN, CDR2 SYDVKM. The CDR3 spans 16 residues. Trimming cost V 2 bases and J 0 bases, with 11 bases left between them. DNA of the CDR3: TGTGCCAGCAGTTTAAGTTTGAGAAGCTCTGGAAACACCATATATTTT. Amino acid sequence: CASSLSLRSSGNTIYF.

V is TRBV28 and J is TRBJ1-1, with D perhaps matching TRBD1 (6 bases). Trimming removed 4 bases from V and 3 bases from J, with 9 bases in between. Per the germline V gene, CDR1 is MDHEN and CDR2 is SYDVKM. This CDR3 region has 13 residues. CDR3 residues: CASSSNRDTEAFF. The CDR3 region has the DNA TGTGCCAGCAGTTCAAACAGGGACACTGAAGCTTTCTTT.

This clone was seen once. The V and J genes are TRBV5-8 and TRBJ2-7; D possibly corresponds to TRBD2 (6 bases). The V end was cut by 8 bases, the J end by 3 bases, with 9 bases between. The CDR3 runs to 11 residues. CDR1 and CDR2 from the germline V gene are SGHTS and YDEGEE. The CDR3 reads CARAEGYEQYF. DNA for the CDR3: TGTGCCAGGGCGGAGGGCTACGAGCAGTACTTC.

This clone has only one observation. In nucleotides, the CDR3 is TGTGCCAGCAGTCCTTCGGGACAGAAAGGAATTACTGAAGCTTTCTTT. Translation: CASSPSGQKGITEAFF. The chain has TRBV28 and TRBJ1-1; 7 bases fit TRBD1. The CDR3 is 16 amino acids. Germline V gives CDR1 MDHEN, CDR2 SYDVKM. The trim removed 5 bases at V and 5 bases at J, leaving 14 bases unmatched.

The chain carries TRBV28 and TRBJ2-2; possible D gene TRBD1, 6 bases. V lost 5 bases, J lost 7 bases, and 20 bases lay in between. Germline V gene data show CDR1 as MDHEN and CDR2 as SYDVKM. The length of the CDR3 is 16 residues. The CDR3 DNA follows: TGTGCCAGCAGTCGGGTTACAGGGAAGGCTAGCGGGGAGCTGTTTTTT. Amino acids: CASSRVTGKASGELFF.

This chain uses TRBV19 with TRBJ1-2, with a possible D match to TRBD1 (6 bases). V was clipped by 5 bases and J by 10 bases, with 14 bases between them. CDR1 and CDR2 (germline): LNHDA, SQIVND (reference sequence). The CDR3 is made up of 12 amino acids. In nucleotides, the CDR3 is TGTGCCAGTAGTTCATCGGGGGGGGCCTACACCTTC. It encodes CASSSSGGAYTF.

The chain employs TRBV7-6 and TRBJ2-7; no clear D gene. The germline CDR1 and CDR2 sequences are SGHVS and FNYEAQ. The CDR3 length is 13 residues. V was shortened by 2 bases and J by 3 bases, with 8 bases between the two germline ends. This CDR3 reads CASSLQHLYEQYF. The CDR3 bases are TGTGCCAGCAGCTTACAACACCTCTACGAGCAGTACTTC. Full variable domain (remainder filled in from reference TRBV7-6 and TRBJ2-7): GAGVSQSPRYKVTKRGQDVALRCDPISGHVSLYWYRQALGQGPEFLTYFNYEAQQDKSGLPNDRFSAERPEGSISTLTIQRTEQRDSAMYRCASSLQHLYEQYFGPGTRLTVT.

The rearrangement links TRBV30 to TRBJ1-2, with D possibly matching TRBD1 (5 bases). This CDR3 is built from 14 residues. Germline CDR1 is GTSNPN and CDR2 is SVGIG (reference sequence). Trimming took 4 bases from V and 4 from J, leaving 16 bases between them. CDR3 region: CAWNFREGSYGYTF. CDR3 nucleotides: TGTGCCTGGAACTTTCGGGAGGGGAGCTATGGCTACACCTTC. The complete variable domain, with remaining parts taken from reference TRBV30 and TRBJ1-2, reads SQTIHQWPATLVQPVGSPLSLECTVEGTSNPNLYWYRQAAGRGLQLLFYSVGIGQISSEVPQNLSASRPQDRQFILSSKKLLLSDSGFYLCAWNFREGSYGYTFGSGTRLTVV.

The chain is built from TRBV6-5 and TRBJ2-1; 9 bases line up with TRBD2. CDR3 length: 12 residues. V shed 7 bases, J shed 10 bases, and the junction held 5 bases outside the gene matches. Looked up from germline, CDR1 is MNHEY and CDR2 is SVGAGI. The CDR3 is CASKRTSVEQFF. The CDR3 DNA reads TGTGCCAGCAAGCGGACTAGCGTGGAGCAGTTCTTC.

This clone is a singleton in its sample. This rearrangement joins TRBV6-6 to TRBJ1-1; D may be TRBD1 (5 bases). Germline loops: CDR1 MNHNY, CDR2 SVGAGI (reference sequence). This CDR3 is 14 amino acids long. The V and J ends lost 0 bases and 5 bases respectively, with 10 bases between them. Written as DNA, the CDR3 is TGTGCCAGCAGTTACTCGGCAGGGTGGACTGAAGCTTTCTTT. Its translation: CASSYSAGWTEAFF.

The J gene is TRBJ2-7, the V gene TRBV7-2; 7 bases are a match to TRBD1. The CDR3 spans 15 residues. With V trimmed by 6 bases and J by 0 bases, 8 bases remained unmatched. Germline CDR1 and CDR2: SGHTA and FQGNSA. CDR3 DNA sequence: TGTGCCAGCAGGGATCCGGGACAGAGCTCCTACGAGCAGTACTTC. Protein sequence: CASRDPGQSSYEQYF.

J is TRBJ1-3 and V is TRBV11-3; no clear D gene. Trimming pared 0 bases from V and 3 bases from J, leaving 12 bases between. CDR1 is SGHNT and CDR2 is YENEEA in the germline V gene. The CDR3 has 16 residues. The CDR3: CASSLDLGAFGNTIYF. CDR3 in DNA: TGTGCCAGCAGCTTAGATCTGGGAGCGTTTGGAAACACCATATATTTT.

The chain couples TRBV2 to TRBJ2-7; tentative D call: TRBD1 (7 bases). This CDR3 comprises 14 residues. Germline lookup yields CDR1 SNHLY and CDR2 FYNNEI. The germline V and J ends were trimmed by 9 bases and 0 bases, with 15 bases remaining between them. The CDR3 sequence: CARRGDRSSYEQYF. The CDR3 DNA sequence: TGTGCCAGAAGGGGGGACAGATCCTCCTACGAGCAGTACTTC.

V gene TRBV2 combines with J gene TRBJ1-1; 9 bases are shared with TRBD1. Germline V gene data show CDR1 as SNHLY and CDR2 as FYNNEI. The CDR3 extends over 14 amino acids. V dropped 10 bases and J dropped 3; count of bases not matched to a gene: 9. The CDR3 sequence: CAITQQGADTEAFF. CDR3 bases: TGTGCCATCACCCAACAGGGGGCGGACACTGAAGCTTTCTTT.

The chain is built from TRBV5-1 and TRBJ2-5; 8 bases line up with TRBD1. In germline, CDR1 is SGHRS, CDR2 YFSETQ. Trimming at V came to 2 bases and at J to 4 bases, leaving 10 bases not matched to a gene. This CDR3 is built from 16 residues. The CDR3 sequence is CASSFQGAWDGETQYF. The CDR3 DNA sequence: TGCGCCAGCAGCTTTCAGGGGGCCTGGGATGGAGAGACCCAGTACTTC.

This clone has more than one count but fewer than ten. This sequence joins TRBV11-2 and TRBJ1-3; no clear D. CDR1 and CDR2 (germline): SGHAT, FQNNGV. The length of the CDR3 is 14 residues. V was cut by 4 bases and J by 3 bases, with 10 bases left in between. The CDR3 loop reads CASSSTRGGNTIYF. CDR3 coding DNA: TGTGCCAGCAGCTCTACCCGGGGTGGAAACACCATATATTTT.

This clone was detected once. The chain joins TRBV19 to TRBJ2-1; D may be TRBD2 (6 bases). The length of the CDR3 is 15 residues. Trimming took off 1 base at V and 6 bases at J, with 13 bases between the two ends. Germline CDR1 reads LNHDA; CDR2 reads SQIVND (reference sequence). CDR3 in DNA: TGTGCCAGTAGTATAGTCGGGACTCATAGCAATGAGCAGTTCTTC. It translates to CASSIVGTHSNEQFF.

This clone has a handful of counts. The gene calls are TRBV28 and TRBJ2-7, with a tentative D call TRBD2 (6 bases). Trimming stripped 1 base from V and 5 bases from J, with 15 bases between. This CDR3 has 15 amino acids. Germline-derived CDR1 and CDR2 are MDHEN and SYDVKM. CDR3 coding DNA: TGTGCCAGCAGTTTATCTTGGCAGGGAGGACACGAGCAGTACTTC. It encodes CASSLSWQGGHEQYF.

The chain uses TRBV19 and TRBJ2-5; D might be TRBD2 (5 bases). Looked up from germline, CDR1 is LNHDA and CDR2 is SQIVND (reference sequence). With 8 bases removed from V and 4 bases from J, the gap between germline ends came to 14 bases. CDR3 length: 13 amino acids. The CDR3 loop reads CASAPSQLETQYF. Written as DNA, the CDR3 is TGTGCCAGTGCCCCTAGCCAGCTAGAGACCCAGTACTTC. The whole variable domain, filled in from reference TRBV19 and TRBJ2-5, reads DGGITQSPKYLFRKEGQNVTLSCEQNLNHDAMYWYRQDPGQGLRLIYYSQIVNDFQKGDIAEGYSVSREKKESFPLTVTSAQKNPTAFYLCASAPSQLETQYFGPGTRLLVL.

This clone was seen just once. The J gene is TRBJ1-1, the V gene TRBV28; 9 bases map to TRBD1. The CDR3 length is 14 residues. Germline CDR1 and CDR2: MDHEN and SYDVKM. After removal of 5 bases from V and 1 base from J, the junction contained 2 bases not matched to a gene. CDR3 residues: CASSPGQGNTEAFF. The CDR3 DNA reads as TGTGCCAGCAGTCCGGGACAGGGGAACACTGAAGCTTTCTTT.

The J gene is TRBJ2-7, the V gene TRBV15; TRBD2 matches 8 bases. The CDR3 has 14 amino acids. The junction had 11 bases not matched to a gene; V was cut back by 6 bases and J by 7 bases. In germline, CDR1 is LNHNV, CDR2 YYDKDF (reference sequence). The CDR3 DNA follows: TGTGCCACCAGTAGGCGGGAGGACCTAGGTGAGCAGTACTTC. Amino acids: CATSRREDLGEQYF.

This sequence joins TRBV6-1 and TRBJ1-1; maybe TRBD1 (5 bases). CDR1 and CDR2 (germline): MNHNS, SASEGT. V lost 6 bases, J lost 10 bases, and 15 bases lay in between. The CDR3 is made up of 12 amino acids. CDR3 sequence: CASSTTGVIAFF. The CDR3 DNA follows: TGTGCCAGCAGCACGACGGGGGTGATAGCTTTCTTT.

The chain carries TRBV2 and TRBJ1-1; the match to TRBD1 covers 7 bases. V gave up 8 bases and J gave up 2 bases; unmatched junction bases: 8. The germline V gene encodes CDR1 SNHLY and CDR2 FYNNEI. This CDR3 is built from 14 residues. CDR3 coding DNA: TGTGCCAGCGGGACAGACGCGGGCAACACTGAAGCTTTCTTT. Translation: CASGTDAGNTEAFF.

The chain joins TRBV19 to TRBJ1-1, with TRBD1 as a possible D gene (6 bases). V dropped 7 bases and J dropped 0 bases, with 18 bases sitting between them. This CDR3 has 16 amino acids. Germline CDR1 is LNHDA and CDR2 is SQIVND (reference sequence). CDR3 DNA sequence: TGTGCCAGTACCGCCTCCGGGACATACATGAACACTGAAGCTTTCTTT. This encodes CASTASGTYMNTEAFF.

The table lists this clone with a count of one. The chain has TRBV28 and TRBJ1-3; D perhaps matches TRBD1 (5 bases). The V and J ends lost 6 bases and 3 bases respectively, with 15 bases between them. This CDR3 contains 15 residues. Germline assignment: CDR1 MDHEN and CDR2 SYDVKM. The CDR3 region has the DNA TGTGCCAGCAGCGAAAACGGAGGGGTTGGAAACACCATATATTTT. This codes for CASSENGGVGNTIYF.

The chain joins TRBV7-2 to TRBJ2-7; 8 nucleotides line up with TRBD2. Germline assignment: CDR1 SGHTA and CDR2 FQGNSA. The CDR3 sequence is 14 residues long. V was pared by 1 base and J by 6 bases, with 5 bases of the junction left unmatched. This CDR3 reads CASSLVREGLEQYF. In nucleotides, the CDR3 is TGTGCCAGCAGCTTAGTTCGGGAGGGCCTCGAGCAGTACTTC.

The J gene is TRBJ2-7, the V gene TRBV28, with D perhaps matching TRBD1 (6 bases). CDR1 MDHEN and CDR2 SYDVKM come from the germline V gene. CDR3 length equals 13 residues. The ends were cut back, 4 bases at V and 0 bases at J, with 7 bases in the middle. CDR3 DNA sequence: TGTGCCAGCAGTTCGGACAGCTCCTACGAGCAGTACTTC. Its protein product is CASSSDSSYEQYF.

The V gene is TRBV27, the J gene TRBJ2-5, with TRBD1 as a possible D gene (6 bases). CDR3 length: 12 amino acids. CDR1 and CDR2 (germline): MNHEY, SMNVEV (reference sequence). V gave up 9 bases and J gave up 0 bases, with 8 bases separating them. The CDR3 region has the DNA TGTGCCAGTAGGGGGTACCAAGAGACCCAGTACTTC. Translating gives CASRGYQETQYF.